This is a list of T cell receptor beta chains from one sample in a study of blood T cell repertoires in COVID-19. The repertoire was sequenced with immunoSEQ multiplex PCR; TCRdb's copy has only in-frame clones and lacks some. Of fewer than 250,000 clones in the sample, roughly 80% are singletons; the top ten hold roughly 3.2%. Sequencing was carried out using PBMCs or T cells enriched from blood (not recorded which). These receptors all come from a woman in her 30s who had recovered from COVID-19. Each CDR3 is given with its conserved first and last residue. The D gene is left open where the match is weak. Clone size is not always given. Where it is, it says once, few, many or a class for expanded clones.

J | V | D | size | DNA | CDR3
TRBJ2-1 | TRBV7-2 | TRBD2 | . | TGTGCCAGCAGCCGTGGCGGGGGGTACAATGAGCAGTTCTTC | CASSRGGGYNEQFF
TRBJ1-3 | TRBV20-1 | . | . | TGCAGTGCTAGTGCGGGAACTGGAAACACCATATATTTT | CSASAGTGNTIYF
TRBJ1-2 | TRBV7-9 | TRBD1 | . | TGTGCCAGCAGCGTCCAGGGGGCCTATGGCTACACCTTC | CASSVQGAYGYTF
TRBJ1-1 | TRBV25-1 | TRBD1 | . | TGTGCCAGCAGTATACAAGGGGGACAGGGGTTGAACACTGAAGCTTTCTTT | CASSIQGGQGLNTEAFF
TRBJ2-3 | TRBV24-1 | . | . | TGTGCCACCAGCGAGGCGGGGCATAGCACAGATACGCAGTATTTT | CATSEAGHSTDTQYF
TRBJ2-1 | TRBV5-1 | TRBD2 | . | TGCGCCAGCACCCGCGGGAGTCCCTACAATGAGCAGTTCTTC | CASTRGSPYNEQFF
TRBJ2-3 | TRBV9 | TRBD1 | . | TGTGCCAGCAGCGTAGACGGGACAGAAGGTGGGGAGACGCAGTATTTT | CASSVDGTEGGETQYF
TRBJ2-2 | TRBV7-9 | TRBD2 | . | TGTGCCAGCAGCCCCGCAAGCGGGAGGTTCACCGGGGAGCTGTTTTTT | CASSPASGRFTGELFF
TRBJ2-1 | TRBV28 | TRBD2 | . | TGTGCCAGCAGTTTCACGCTAGCGGGAGGCCATGAGCAGTTCTTC | CASSFTLAGGHEQFF
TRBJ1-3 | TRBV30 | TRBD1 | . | TGTGCCTGGAGTACCGGGACAGGGCAAACCATATATTTT | CAWSTGTGQTIYF
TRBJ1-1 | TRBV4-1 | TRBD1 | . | TGCGCCAGCAGCCACACTACAGGGGGCTCAAACACTGAAGCTTTCTTT | CASSHTTGGSNTEAFF
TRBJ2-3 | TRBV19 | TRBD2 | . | TGTGCCAGTAGTATAATAATAGCGGGAGGTCGCACAGATACGCAGTATTTT | CASSIIIAGGRTDTQYF
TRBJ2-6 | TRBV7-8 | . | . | TGTGCCAGCAGCATCCACCTAATCTCTGGGGCCAACGTCCTGACTTTC | CASSIHLISGANVLTF
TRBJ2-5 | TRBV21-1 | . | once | TGTGCCAGCAGCAGGCATGGGGGCCATCGAGGGGAGACCCAGTACTTC | CASSRHGGHRGETQYF
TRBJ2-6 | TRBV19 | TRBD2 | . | TGTGCCAGTACCCATCGGGGGGCTGGGGCCAACGTCCTGACTTTC | CASTHRGAGANVLTF
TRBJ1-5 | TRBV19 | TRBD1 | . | TGTGCCAGCACCAGGGGGGCCAATCAGCCCCAGCATTTT | CASTRGANQPQHF
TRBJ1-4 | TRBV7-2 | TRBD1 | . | TGTGCCAGCAGCTCGACAGGGCCGAATGAAAAACTGTTTTTT | CASSSTGPNEKLFF
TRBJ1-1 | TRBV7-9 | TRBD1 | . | TGTGCCAGCAGCTCCCGGACAGGGGGGAACACTGAAGCTTTCTTT | CASSSRTGGNTEAFF
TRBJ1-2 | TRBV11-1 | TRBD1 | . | TGTGCCAGCAGCCTTGGACAGGGGGCTTGGTATGGCTACACCTTC | CASSLGQGAWYGYTF
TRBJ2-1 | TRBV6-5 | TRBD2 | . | TGTGCCAGCAGTTACCGGACTAGGGGTGAGCAGTTCTTC | CASSYRTRGEQFF
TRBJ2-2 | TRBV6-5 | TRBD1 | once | TGTGCCAGCAAGGACAGGGGCAACACCGGGGAGCTGTTTTTT | CASKDRGNTGELFF
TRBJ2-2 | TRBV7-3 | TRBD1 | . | TGTGCCAGCAGCTTAGGGGACAGGGGTACCGGGGAGCTGTTTTTT | CASSLGDRGTGELFF
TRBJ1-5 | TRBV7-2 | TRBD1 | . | TGTGCCAGCAGCTTCGGGACAGGGAGGAGCAATCAGCCCCAGCATTTT | CASSFGTGRSNQPQHF
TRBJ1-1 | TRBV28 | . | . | TGTGCCAGCAGTTTGGGGGGGAACACTGAAGCTTTCTTT | CASSLGGNTEAFF
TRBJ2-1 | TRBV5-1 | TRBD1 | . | TGCGCCAGCAGCGTGGACAGGGGGGATGAGCAGTTCTTC | CASSVDRGDEQFF
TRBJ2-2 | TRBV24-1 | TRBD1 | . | TGTGCCACCAGTGGACAGGGGGCTATCGGGGAGCTGTTTTTT | CATSGQGAIGELFF
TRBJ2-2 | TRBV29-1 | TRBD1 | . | TGCAGCGTCGGGACAGGGCTAGCCGGGGAGCTGTTTTTT | CSVGTGLAGELFF
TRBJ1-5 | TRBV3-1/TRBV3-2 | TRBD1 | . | TGTGCCAGCAGCCAAGGGTGGGACAGTAATCAGCCCCAGCATTTT | CASSQGWDSNQPQHF
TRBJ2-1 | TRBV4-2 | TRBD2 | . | TGTGCCAGCAGCCCTCCGCCGTCTAGCGGGAGAAGCAATGAGCAGTTCTTC | CASSPPPSSGRSNEQFF
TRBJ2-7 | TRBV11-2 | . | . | TGTGCCAGCAGCTCGAAGAGTTCAGGGGCTATCTACGAGCAGTACTTC | CASSSKSSGAIYEQYF
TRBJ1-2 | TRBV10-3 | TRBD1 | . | TGTGCCATCAGTCCCGGGACAGGGAGCGAAGGCTACACCTTC | CAISPGTGSEGYTF
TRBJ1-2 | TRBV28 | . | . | TGTGCCAGCAGTTTACGGCGGGAGTATGGCTACACCTTC | CASSLRREYGYTF